The 24 T cell receptor beta chains listed next were all sequenced from one sample in a study of radiotherapy plus CTLA-4 blockade in lung cancer. Profiled with immunoSEQ multiplex PCR; TCRdb holds only in-frame clones, not every one. Of under 90,000 clones listed, around 72% were seen once; the top ten hold over 12%. This material consisted of peripheral blood, taken from a patient treated with radiotherapy plus ipilimumab. Receptors originate from a human donor with non-small cell lung cancer that progressed on radiotherapy plus ipilimumab.

CDR3 coding DNA: TGTGCCAGCAGTGGGGGACGGAGCTCTGGAAACACCATATATTTT. This gives the protein CASSGGRSSGNTIYF. The chain employs TRBV6-1 and TRBJ1-3, with a tentative D call TRBD1 (5 bases). This CDR3 spans 15 amino acids. The V end was cut by 4 bases, the J end by 0 bases, with 10 bases between. Germline lookup yields CDR1 MNHNS and CDR2 SASEGT.

The DNA for the CDR3 is TGCGCCAGCAGCATCTCAGGGGAGCCCAATCAGCCCCAGCATTTT. It is translated as CASSISGEPNQPQHF. This chain connects TRBV5-1 to TRBJ1-5, with a possible D match to TRBD1 (6 bases). V was cut by 4 bases and J by 3 bases, with 14 bases left in between. Germline CDR1 SGHRS, CDR2 YFSETQ. This CDR3 region has 15 residues. The whole variable domain, filled in from reference TRBV5-1 and TRBJ1-5, reads KAGVTQTPRYLIKTRGQQVTLSCSPISGHRSVSWYQQTPGQGLQFLFEYFSETQRNKGNFPGRFSGRQFSNSRSEMNVSTLELGDSALYLCASSISGEPNQPQHFGDGTRLSIL.

This clone was seen a handful of times. V usage is TRBV21-1 and J usage is TRBJ1-4. TRBV21-1 is described as a pseudogene. This CDR3 is 9 amino acids long. The chain's CDR3 is CAGTGLGIF. In nucleotides, the CDR3 is TGTGCAGGCACGGGTCTGGGGATTTTT.

This clone was recorded a few times. The chain recombines TRBV28 with TRBJ2-3; 8 bases match TRBD2. Germline assignment: CDR1 MDHEN and CDR2 SYDVKM. Germline trimming cut 5 bases from V and 4 bases from J; bases unmatched to any gene: 8. The CDR3 is made up of 15 amino acids. CDR3 sequence reads: CASSTSGSGADTQYF. The CDR3 nucleotides are TGTGCCAGCAGTACGAGCGGGAGTGGAGCAGATACGCAGTATTTT.

This chain uses TRBV29-1 with TRBJ2-7, with 10 bases fitting TRBD1. Germline CDR1 is SQVTM and CDR2 is ANQGSEA. Trimming took 7 bases from V and 7 from J; bases not matched to a gene: 7. This CDR3 has 12 amino acids. CDR3 DNA sequence: TGCAGCGCTGGACAGGGGGGTCGGGAGCAGTACTTC. This gives the protein CSAGQGGREQYF.

This rearrangement joins TRBV7-9 to TRBJ2-7, with TRBD1 as a possible D gene (5 bases). V was shortened by 2 bases and J by 7 bases, with 12 bases between the two germline ends. Looked up from germline, CDR1 is SEHNR and CDR2 is FQNEAQ (reference sequence). The CDR3 extends over 13 amino acids. In nucleotides, the CDR3 is TGTGCCAGCAGCTTACAGGGCTGGGAAGAGCAGTACTTC. This codes for CASSLQGWEEQYF.

DNA for the CDR3: TGTGCCAGCAGCCAAACCCGACTAGCCAGGAACATTCAGTACTTC. Encoded protein: CASSQTRLARNIQYF. The genes are TRBV7-2 and TRBJ2-4, with TRBD2 matching 7 bases. Germline V gives CDR1 SGHTA, CDR2 FQGNSA. The length of the CDR3 is 15 residues. V lost 5 bases to trimming and J lost 7 bases; unmatched junction nucleotides: 11.

On this clone: The identical CDR3 is also encoded by other nucleotide sequences in the sample. V and J are TRBV9 and TRBJ1-2, with 8 bases lining up with TRBD1. The CDR3 has 14 residues. V lost 2 bases, J lost 2 bases, and 2 bases stayed unmatched. In germline, CDR1 is SGDLS, CDR2 YYNGEE. The chain's CDR3 is CASSVRQGNYGYTF. CDR3 coding DNA: TGTGCCAGCAGCGTTCGACAGGGGAACTATGGCTACACCTTC. The whole variable domain, filled in from reference TRBV9 and TRBJ1-2, reads DSGVTQTPKHLITATGQRVTLRCSPRSGDLSVYWYQQSLDQGLQFLIQYYNGEERAKGNILERFSAQQFPDLHSELNLSSLELGDSALYFCASSVRQGNYGYTFGSGTRLTVV.

The chain joins TRBV25-1 to TRBJ1-1; no clear D gene. This CDR3 spans 11 amino acids. Germline CDR1 MGHDK, CDR2 SYGVNS. Trimming left V 6 bases short and J 1 base short, with 3 bases between. In DNA, the CDR3 is TGTGCCAGCAGAGCGAACACTGAAGCTTTCTTT. Translating it yields CASRANTEAFF.

The chain joins TRBV5-1 to TRBJ1-1, with 12 bases fitting TRBD1. Germline V gene sequence: CDR1 SGHRS, CDR2 YFSETQ. The junction had 4 bases not matched to a gene; V was cut back by 0 bases and J by 1 base. This CDR3 is 17 amino acids long. DNA for the CDR3: TGCGCCAGCAGCTTGGCTCTGGGACAGGGGGCGAACACTGAAGCTTTCTTT. The encoded protein is CASSLALGQGANTEAFF.

The rearrangement joins TRBV27 to TRBJ2-5, with TRBD2 identical over 11 bases. The CDR3 runs 15 residues. The ends lost 6 bases at V and 3 bases at J; junction bases unmatched: 6. Germline V gene data show CDR1 as MNHEY and CDR2 as SMNVEV (reference sequence). CDR3: CASRRGSGGEETQYF. CDR3 nucleotides: TGTGCCAGCAGACGGGGTAGCGGGGGGGAAGAGACCCAGTACTTC.

The rearrangement uses TRBV7-2 and TRBJ1-1; 8 nucleotides align to TRBD1. CDR1 and CDR2 (germline): SGHTA, FQGNSA. This CDR3 contains 15 residues. V lost 1 base and J lost 5; bases outside the gene matches: 6. In DNA form, the CDR3 reads TGTGCCAGCAGCTTAGAGCAGGGGGCGCGGACTGAAGCTTTCTTT. Protein: CASSLEQGARTEAFF.

The chain joins TRBV27 to TRBJ2-5; 9 bases match TRBD2. The junction had 11 bases not matched to a gene; V was cut back by 5 bases and J by 4 bases. Germline V gene data show CDR1 as MNHEY and CDR2 as SMNVEV (reference sequence). The length of the CDR3 is 16 residues. The CDR3 is CASSPRLAESVETQYF. CDR3 in DNA: TGTGCCAGCAGTCCGAGACTAGCGGAAAGTGTAGAGACCCAGTACTTC.

V and J are TRBV5-4 and TRBJ2-7; D possibly uses TRBD1 or TRBD2 (7 bases each). The CDR3 loop spans 16 amino acids. The germline CDR1 and CDR2 sequences are SGHNT and YYREEE (reference sequence). V shed 5 bases and J shed 7 bases, with 25 bases lying between them. CDR3 loop: CASRGRGRRDGVEQYF. The CDR3 nucleotides are TGTGCCAGCAGGGGGAGGGGGCGCAGAGACGGTGTGGAGCAGTACTTC.

The chain couples TRBV4-2 to TRBJ2-5; 9 positions agree with TRBD2. Germline V gene lookup returns CDR1 LGHNA and CDR2 YNFKEQ. The CDR3 is made up of 15 amino acids. Trimming removed 1 base from V and 4 bases from J; junction bases left unmatched: 4. DNA for the CDR3: TGTGCCAGCAGCCAAGCTACAGCGGGGGGAGAGACCCAGTACTTC. Protein sequence: CASSQATAGGETQYF.

The J gene is TRBJ2-5, the V gene TRBV19; D might be TRBD2 (7 bases). V lost 8 bases to trimming and J lost 1 base, with 11 bases between them. The CDR3 length is 13 residues. The germline V gene has CDR1 LNHDA and CDR2 SQIVND (reference sequence). CDR3 sequence (DNA): TGTGCCAGTGGGGGGGGCGGCCAAGAGACCCAGTACTTC. Residues: CASGGGGQETQYF. The whole variable domain, remainder taken from reference TRBV19 and TRBJ2-5, is DGGITQSPKYLFRKEGQNVTLSCEQNLNHDAMYWYRQDPGQGLRLIYYSQIVNDFQKGDIAEGYSVSREKKESFPLTVTSAQKNPTAFYLCASGGGGQETQYFGPGTRLLVL.

The J gene is TRBJ1-5, the V gene TRBV2; unclear D gene. This CDR3 has 14 residues. Trimming removed 8 bases at V and 0 bases at J, with 11 bases between. Germline loops: CDR1 SNHLY, CDR2 FYNNEI. The CDR3 region has the DNA TGTGCCAGCGTGTATTCTGATAGCAATCAGCCCCAGCATTTT. It codes for CASVYSDSNQPQHF.

J is TRBJ2-3 and V is TRBV15; the D gene could be TRBD1 or TRBD2 (5 bases each). The CDR3 totals 15 residues. V shed 3 bases and J shed 5 bases, with 15 bases lying between them. Germline-derived CDR1 and CDR2 are LNHNV and YYDKDF (reference sequence). CDR3 region: CATSSWGSDGDTQYF. The CDR3 DNA is TGTGCCACCAGCAGTTGGGGGAGTGATGGAGATACGCAGTATTTT.

The chain links TRBV9 to TRBJ1-6; TRBD1 matches 7 bases. Germline CDR1 is SGDLS and CDR2 is YYNGEE. J lost 8 bases, V lost 0 bases, and 14 bases had no gene match. This CDR3 region has 18 residues. CDR3 in amino acids: CASSVEVSGTGADSPLHF. CDR3 DNA sequence: TGTGCCAGCAGCGTAGAGGTGTCCGGAACAGGGGCCGATTCACCCCTCCACTTT.

The chain joins TRBV5-6 to TRBJ1-1; D is uncertain. Trimming pared 0 bases from V and 1 base from J, leaving 7 bases between. From germline, CDR1 is SGHDT and CDR2 YYEEEE. The CDR3 contains 14 residues. This chain's CDR3 is CASSLGRKNTEAFF. As DNA, the CDR3 is TGTGCCAGCAGCTTGGGACGGAAGAACACTGAAGCTTTCTTT.

The gene calls are TRBV2 and TRBJ1-5; no clear D gene. Germline-derived CDR1 and CDR2 are SNHLY and FYNNEI. This CDR3 is 15 amino acids long. V was shortened by 4 bases and J by 2 bases, with 12 bases between the two germline ends. The CDR3, as DNA: TGTGCCAGCAGTGTGGATGGCCTCGGCAATCAGCCCCAGCATTTT. Amino acid sequence: CASSVDGLGNQPQHF.

The chain combines TRBV6-5 with TRBJ1-1; D may be TRBD1 (5 bases). V lost 6 bases and J lost 5, with 13 bases in between. The germline CDR1 and CDR2 sequences are MNHEY and SVGAGI. The CDR3 contains 13 residues. The CDR3: CASSTLGGTEAFF. CDR3 in DNA: TGTGCCAGCAGCACCCTCGGGGGGACTGAAGCTTTCTTT.

The rearrangement joins TRBV7-9 to TRBJ2-5; no clear D. Germline V CDR1 and CDR2: SEHNR, FQNEAQ (reference sequence). Trimming removed 4 bases at V and 5 bases at J, with 20 bases between. This CDR3 spans 16 amino acids. CDR3 in DNA: TGTGCCAGCAGCTCGTCCTGGGTAGGCCCGAGGGAGACCCAGTACTTC. It is translated as CASSSSWVGPRETQYF.

This clone was recorded many times. The germline gene is not matched at one end of the junction; a read error may be the cause. The chain recombines TRBV18 with TRBJ2-4; D is unclear. There are 11 residues in the CDR3. The germline CDR1 and CDR2 sequences are KGHSH and LQKENI. CDR3 sequence: CASSPRRQETF. In DNA form, the CDR3 reads TGTGCCAGCTCACCACGGCGCCAGGAGACCTTC.